The entry that follows covers one T cell receptor beta chain sequence. Trimming cost V 0 bases and J 4 bases; bases outside gene matches: 2. From germline, CDR1 is MGHRA and CDR2 YSYEKL. The CDR3 length is 14 residues. This record belongs to a study of blood T cell repertoires in COVID-19. On the study more broadly: Researchers got acute and convalescent COVID-19 samples from the United States, Italy and Spain. PBMCs, B-cell-depleted T cells, or T cells provided the cDNA or gDNA that made up the material.

Original methodology: The assay estimated nucleated cells by amplifying reference gene primers. Repertoires were generated with immunoSEQ multiplex PCR, while TCRdb's copy carries only in-frame clones and drops some. The D gene and trimming were derived from the DNA, and the V and J assignments and clone size from that table. The sample carries roughly 180,000 clones, more than 70% recorded once. The chain joins TRBV4-1 to TRBJ1-2; TRBD1 matches at 7 bases. The sequencing sample was made of peripheral blood. The receptor was isolated from an elderly woman with active or convalescent COVID-19. The CDR3 reads CASSQDRGTYGYTF. The CDR3, as DNA: TGCGCCAGCAGCCAAGACAGGGGGACCTATGGCTACACCTTC.